Following are 19 T cell receptor beta chains from one sample sequenced in a study of human T cells and chemical hapten exposure. As to time point: patch test 3, about 24 weeks after DPC sensitization. Specified treatment: therapeutic diphenylcyclopropenone sensitization with weekly scalp DPC. MiXCR, applied by TCRdb to the RACE reads, yields one record per CDR3 protein. The sample includes 180,000 or so distinct CDR3 sequences, more than 20% of them seen just once. Sequencing was performed on whole blood, taken in connection with sensitization to the hapten diphenylcyclopropenone (DPC). These receptor sequences come from a middle-aged woman with alopecia areata. Some clones in this sample may be carry-over from other donors' samples.

This clonotype showed up just a few times. The chain uses TRBV29-1 and TRBJ2-5; 15 bases agree with TRBD2. Looked up from germline, CDR1 is SQVTM and CDR2 is ANQGSEA. This CDR3 spans 13 amino acids. Trimming at V came to 6 bases and at J to 5 bases, leaving 1 base not matched to a gene. The CDR3 DNA reads TGCAGCGTGGGGACTAGCGGGAGGGAGACCCAGTACTTC. It is translated as CSVGTSGRETQYF.

The V call is TRBV11-1, the J call TRBJ2-1; D is perhaps TRBD2 (6 bases). Germline lookup yields CDR1 SGHAT and CDR2 FQDESV (reference sequence). The CDR3 runs to 15 residues. Trimming cost V 5 bases and J 7 bases, with 18 bases left between them. The CDR3 region is CASSSTATSRNEQFF. CDR3 nucleotides: TGTGCCAGCAGCAGCACAGCGACTAGTCGGAATGAGCAGTTCTTC.

This clonotype appeared once. V usage is TRBV6-2 or TRBV6-3 and J usage is TRBJ1-6, with D maybe TRBD1 (6 bases). The CDR3 spans 17 residues. Germline V gene sequence: CDR1 MNHEY, CDR2 SVGEGT. Trimming cost V 5 bases and J 3 bases, with 17 bases left between them. Here the CDR3 reads CASSVIPGQRYNSPLHF. The CDR3 nucleotides read TGTGCCAGCAGTGTTATCCCGGGACAACGCTATAATTCACCCCTCCACTTT.

This clonotype was seen repeatedly, ten times or more. This rearrangement joins TRBV27 to TRBJ1-6; D is unresolved. V was cut by 6 bases and J by 9 bases, with 12 bases left in between. CDR1 is MNHEY, CDR2 SMNVEV, per germline (reference sequence). The CDR3 is made up of 13 amino acids. This CDR3 reads CASSLTVRSPLHF. CDR3 nucleotide sequence: TGTGCCAGCAGCCTCACCGTCCGTTCACCCCTCCACTTT.

This clonotype was detected a few times. The chain combines TRBV28 with TRBJ1-1; tentatively, D is TRBD1 (6 bases). Germline V gene data show CDR1 as MDHEN and CDR2 as SYDVKM. Trimming pared 6 bases from V and 5 bases from J, leaving 16 bases between. This CDR3 has 14 residues. CDR3 amino acids: CASRTAGARTEAFF. For the CDR3, the DNA is TGTGCCAGCAGGACCGCGGGGGCTCGGACTGAAGCTTTCTTT.

The rearrangement links TRBV28 to TRBJ2-2; D remains unclear. This CDR3 comprises 16 residues. Deletions cut 5 bases from V and 8 bases from J, with 21 bases between. Germline V gives CDR1 MDHEN, CDR2 SYDVKM. The CDR3 loop is CASSPADLGSGGELFF. The CDR3 coding sequence is TGTGCCAGCAGTCCGGCTGACCTAGGGTCCGGAGGGGAGCTGTTTTTT.

This clonotype was picked up many times. The chain joins TRBV29-1 to TRBJ1-1; D might be TRBD1 (6 bases). Trimming removed 5 bases from V and 6 bases from J, with 13 bases in between. The CDR3 loop spans 12 amino acids. Germline values: CDR1 SQVTM, CDR2 ANQGSEA. CDR3 residues: CSVRLGGAEAFF. CDR3 bases: TGCAGCGTTCGACTGGGGGGCGCTGAAGCTTTCTTT.

In its sample, this clonotype was seen a few times. The chain combines TRBV7-6 with TRBJ2-2; 9 nucleotides match TRBD1. In germline, CDR1 is SGHVS, CDR2 FNYEAQ. After removal of 4 bases from V and 5 bases from J, the junction contained 5 bases not matched to a gene. There are 15 residues in the CDR3. The CDR3 DNA sequence: TGTGCCAGCAGCTATGCAGGGACAGGGACCGGGGAGCTGTTTTTT. It encodes CASSYAGTGTGELFF.

The chain combines TRBV28 with TRBJ2-3; 8 bases map to TRBD2. V trimming: 6 bases; J trimming: 6 bases; junction bases outside the gene matches: 14. Germline loops: CDR1 MDHEN, CDR2 SYDVKM. CDR3 length: 16 amino acids. The CDR3 bases are TGTGCCAGCAGCTGGCGGGGGGCTAGCTTCTGTGATACGCAGTATTTT. Protein sequence: CASSWRGASFCDTQYF.

This chain connects TRBV6-2 or TRBV6-3 to TRBJ2-5; 9 bases align to TRBD1. V dropped 5 bases and J dropped 4; count of bases not matched to a gene: 8. The CDR3 runs 15 residues. Germline CDR1 and CDR2: MNHEY and SVGEGT. Here the CDR3 DNA reads TGTGCCAGCAGTGGGCCGGGACAGGGAGGAGAGACCCAGTACTTC. Its protein product is CASSGPGQGGETQYF.

The rearrangement uses TRBV30 and TRBJ2-1, with a tentative D call TRBD2 (5 bases). V was pared by 0 bases and J by 5 bases, with 14 bases between. Per the germline V gene, CDR1 is GTSNPN and CDR2 is SVGIG (reference sequence). This CDR3 is 15 amino acids long. In nucleotides, the CDR3 is TGTGCCTGGAGTGTAGGCCCAGCGGTCCACAATGAGCAGTTCTTC. Its protein is CAWSVGPAVHNEQFF.

Points on this clonotype: It may be a read error: a sequence one base away is much more abundant. The conserved phenylalanine or tryptophan normally closing the CDR3 is absent here, so this likely arose from a read error. The chain employs TRBV24-1 and TRBJ2-1; TRBD1 agrees at 8 bases. Unmatched junction bases numbered 3, after V lost 3 bases and J lost 12 bases. Germline CDR1 reads KGHDR; CDR2 reads SFDVKD. The CDR3 length is 12 residues. The CDR3: CATSDGQGGQFS. In DNA form, the CDR3 reads TGTGCCACCAGTGATGGACAGGGTGGGCAGTTCTCC.

The gene calls are TRBV29-1 and TRBJ1-5; TRBD1 aligns across 9 bases. V lost 6 bases, J lost 7 bases, and 4 bases stayed unmatched. CDR3 length equals 12 residues. Germline-derived CDR1 and CDR2 are SQVTM and ANQGSEA. CDR3 loop: CSVQGAGQPQHF. In DNA form, the CDR3 reads TGCAGCGTACAGGGGGCAGGACAGCCCCAGCATTTT.

The chain has TRBV12-3 or TRBV12-4 and TRBJ2-3; 7 bases line up with TRBD2. The CDR3 length is 13 residues. After removal of 6 bases from V and 2 bases from J, the junction contained 2 bases not matched to a gene. The CDR3 DNA follows: TGTGCCAGCAGGCGGGACTACACAGATACGCAGTATTTT. This translates into CASRRDYTDTQYF.

The CDR3 sequence: CASLGGGMGDRAYNEQFF. The CDR3 bases are TGTGCCAGCCTAGGGGGAGGAATGGGGGACAGGGCTTACAATGAGCAGTTCTTC. V usage is TRBV28 and J usage is TRBJ2-1; 9 bases line up with TRBD1. This CDR3 contains 18 residues. CDR1 and CDR2 (germline): MDHEN, SYDVKM. J lost 4 bases, V lost 8 bases, and 18 bases had no gene match.

In this sample, this clonotype turned up many times. V gene TRBV14 combines with J gene TRBJ1-1, with 7 nucleotides matching TRBD1. V lost 4 bases and J lost 5; bases outside the gene matches: 4. The CDR3 has 13 residues. CDR1 SGHDN and CDR2 FVKESK come from the germline V gene. The CDR3 DNA reads TGTGCCAGCAGCCCCACAGGGGTGACTGAAGCTTTCTTT. This translates into CASSPTGVTEAFF.

This clonotype appeared many times. The chain couples TRBV28 to TRBJ2-7, with D uncertain. Germline V gives CDR1 MDHEN, CDR2 SYDVKM. The CDR3 is 16 amino acids. Trimming cost V 3 bases and J 0 bases, with 15 bases left between them. DNA for the CDR3: TGTGCCAGCAGTTTTAATCTCCTATCGAGCTCCTACGAGCAGTACTTC. It codes for CASSFNLLSSSYEQYF. The full variable domain, completed using reference TRBV28 and TRBJ2-7, is DVKVTQSSRYLVKRTGEKVFLECVQDMDHENMFWYRQDPGLGLRLIYFSYDVKMKEKGDIPEGYSVSREKKERFSLILESASTNQTSMYLCASSFNLLSSSYEQYFGPGTRLTVT.

The rearrangement links TRBV5-1 to TRBJ1-1; D possibly corresponds to TRBD1 (6 bases). Germline V gene lookup returns CDR1 SGHRS and CDR2 YFSETQ. V shed 4 bases and J shed 4 bases, with 17 bases lying between them. The CDR3 runs 15 residues. Here the CDR3 reads CASSPGASRGTEAFF. The CDR3, as DNA: TGCGCCAGCAGCCCCGGTGCCTCCAGGGGCACTGAAGCTTTCTTT. Combining the CDR3 with reference TRBV5-1 and TRBJ1-1 gives the whole variable domain KAGVTQTPRYLIKTRGQQVTLSCSPISGHRSVSWYQQTPGQGLQFLFEYFSETQRNKGNFPGRFSGRQFSNSRSEMNVSTLELGDSALYLCASSPGASRGTEAFFGQGTRLTVV.

This clonotype occurred a few times. This chain joins TRBV24-1 and TRBJ2-2; 7 nucleotides match TRBD2. Germline lookup yields CDR1 KGHDR and CDR2 SFDVKD. This CDR3 is 15 amino acids long. With V trimmed by 12 bases and J by 2 bases, 11 bases remained unmatched. In DNA, the CDR3 is TGTGCCGCGACGGGTGGAGCGGGAAACACCGGGGAGCTGTTTTTT. Translation: CAATGGAGNTGELFF.